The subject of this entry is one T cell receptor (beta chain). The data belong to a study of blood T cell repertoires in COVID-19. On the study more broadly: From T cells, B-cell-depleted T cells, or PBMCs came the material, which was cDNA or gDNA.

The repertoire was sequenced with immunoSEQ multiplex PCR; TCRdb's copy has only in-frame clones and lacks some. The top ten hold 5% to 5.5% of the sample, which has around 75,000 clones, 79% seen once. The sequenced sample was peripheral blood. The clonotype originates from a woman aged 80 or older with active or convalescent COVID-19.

In DNA, the CDR3 is TGTGCCAGCAGTTTATTCGTGCGGGTTGGGGGGTTAAACACTGAAGCTTTCTTT. This codes for CASSLFVRVGGLNTEAFF. V and J are TRBV28 and TRBJ1-1; perhaps TRBD1 as D (5 bases). Deletions cut 1 base from V and 2 bases from J, with 20 bases between. CDR3 length: 18 residues. Germline-derived CDR1 and CDR2 are MDHEN and SYDVKM.